One sample yielded the 24 T cell receptor beta chains listed below, sequenced in a study of T cell changes during pregnancy in multiple sclerosis. TCRdb's table, derived via immunoSEQ multiplex PCR, lists solely in-frame clones and lacks some. The sample lists 58,000 or so clones; about 93% were seen once. The sample in question was CD4+ T cells from peripheral blood mononuclear cells, obtained in the third trimester of pregnancy. These receptors were obtained from a female donor with multiple sclerosis, enrolled in a pregnancy study.

J is TRBJ1-5 and V is TRBV5-1; D is possibly TRBD1 (6 bases). Germline loops: CDR1 SGHRS, CDR2 YFSETQ. Trimming took off 0 bases at V and 4 bases at J, with 8 bases between the two ends. The CDR3 is 14 amino acids. The CDR3 sequence: CASSLEGGNQPQHF. CDR3 bases: TGCGCCAGCAGCTTGGAGGGGGGGAATCAGCCCCAGCATTTT.

The rearrangement joins TRBV11-1 to TRBJ2-5; 8 nucleotides align to TRBD1. The CDR3 runs 14 residues. Germline V gene data show CDR1 as SGHAT and CDR2 as FQDESV (reference sequence). Germline trimming cut 2 bases from V and 4 bases from J; bases unmatched to any gene: 3. The chain's CDR3 is CASSLRDRRETQYF. The CDR3 bases are TGTGCCAGCAGCTTAAGGGACAGGAGAGAGACCCAGTACTTC. The whole variable domain, remainder taken from reference TRBV11-1 and TRBJ2-5, is EAEVAQSPRYKITEKSQAVAFWCDPISGHATLYWYRQILGQGPELLVQFQDESVVDDSQLPKDRFSAERLKGVDSTLKIQPAELGDSAMYLCASSLRDRRETQYFGPGTRLLVL.

This clone appeared once. The chain employs TRBV5-4 and TRBJ2-1; TRBD1 matches 10 bases. V dropped 4 bases and J dropped 3; count of bases not matched to a gene: 7. This CDR3 spans 16 amino acids. The germline CDR1 and CDR2 sequences are SGHNT and YYREEE (reference sequence). The DNA of the CDR3 is TGTGCCAGCAGCCCTCACGGGGACAGGGGCTACAATGAGCAGTTCTTC. Its protein product is CASSPHGDRGYNEQFF.

This clone was observed a handful of times. The junction does not match germline at one end; this may be a read error. J is TRBJ1-3 and V is TRBV18; D gene uncertain. Germline V lookup: CDR1 KGHSH, CDR2 LQKENI. The CDR3 is 12 residues long. The DNA of the CDR3 is TGTGCCAGCTCACCATCTGGAGACACCATATATTTT. Translated: CASSPSGDTIYF.

This rearrangement joins TRBV15 to TRBJ2-3; D perhaps matches TRBD1 (5 bases). This CDR3 spans 15 amino acids. V was clipped by 4 bases and J by 4 bases, with 15 bases between them. Germline CDR1 is LNHNV and CDR2 is YYDKDF (reference sequence). The DNA for the CDR3 is TGTGCCACCAGCAAACAAGCCCCAGGGCCAGATACGCAGTATTTT. Protein product: CATSKQAPGPDTQYF. The full variable domain, completed using reference TRBV15 and TRBJ2-3, is DAMVIQNPRYQVTQFGKPVTLSCSQTLNHNVMYWYQQKSSQAPKLLFHYYDKDFNNEADTPDNFQSRRPNTSFCFLDIRSPGLGDTAMYLCATSKQAPGPDTQYFGPGTRLTVL.

This clone has a single count. J is TRBJ1-2 and V is TRBV6-5; unclear D gene. With 6 bases removed from V and 0 bases from J, the gap between germline ends came to 8 bases. CDR3 length: 13 residues. Per the germline V gene, CDR1 is MNHEY and CDR2 is SVGAGI. The CDR3 sequence is CASSQGANYGYTF. Here the CDR3 DNA reads TGTGCCAGCAGCCAAGGAGCTAACTATGGCTACACCTTC.

The rearrangement uses TRBV5-4 and TRBJ2-3, with 7 bases fitting TRBD2. The CDR3 consists of 14 residues. J gave up 2 bases and V 4 bases, and 4 bases lay outside the gene matches. Germline loops: CDR1 SGHNT, CDR2 YYREEE (reference sequence). CDR3 protein: CASSGRGYTDTQYF. CDR3 bases: TGTGCCAGCAGCGGGCGGGGGTACACAGATACGCAGTATTTT.

The V and J genes are TRBV10-3 and TRBJ2-5, with 9 bases fitting TRBD1. The closer fit of TRBJ2-7 to the DNA end suggests the J call may be wrong. The V gene's germline CDR1 is ENHRY and CDR2 SYGVKD. CDR3 length: 18 amino acids. The CDR3: CAISVRGQGASPAREQYF. For the CDR3, the DNA is TGTGCCATCAGTGTACGGGGACAGGGAGCATCGCCAGCACGCGAGCAGTACTTC.

As concerns this clone: A read error may account for a junction end that differs from germline. This chain uses TRBV7-7 with TRBJ2-2; D might be TRBD2 (6 bases). From germline, CDR1 is SSHAT and CDR2 FNYEAQ (reference sequence). CDR3 length: 14 amino acids. The CDR3 nucleotides read TGTGCTAGCAGCTTAGCGACTAGGTCCGGGGAGCTGTTTTTT. It codes for CASSLATRSGELFF.

This chain uses TRBV21-1 with TRBJ1-3. TRBV21-1 is assigned pseudogene status. This CDR3 is built from 18 residues. In DNA, the CDR3 is TGTGCCAGCAGCAAAGGGAGTGAGGGAAAAAGCTCTGGAAACACCATATATTTT. Protein product: CASSKGSEGKSSGNTIYF.

As concerns this clone: This specimen includes other DNA sequences encoding the same CDR3. The J gene is TRBJ1-5, the V gene TRBV6-5; D is undetermined. CDR3 length equals 13 residues. Germline loops: CDR1 MNHEY, CDR2 SVGAGI. V gave up 2 bases and J gave up 4 bases, with 6 bases separating them. As DNA, the CDR3 is TGTGCCAGCAGTTACACGGGGAATCAGCCCCAGCATTTT. Protein product: CASSYTGNQPQHF.

V usage is TRBV15 and J usage is TRBJ1-6; D may be TRBD1 (6 bases). The germline gives CDR1 LNHNV, CDR2 YYDKDF (reference sequence). The V end lost 3 bases, the J end lost 7 bases, and 16 bases lay between the germline ends. CDR3 length equals 16 residues. The CDR3 coding sequence is TGTGCCACCAGCAGGAACCGACAGGTCTCAAATTCACCCCTCCACTTT. This translates into CATSRNRQVSNSPLHF.

In its sample, this clone was seen a few times. The junction departs from the called germline gene at one end, perhaps through a read error. The genes are TRBV7-7 and TRBJ2-5, with D unresolved. Germline assignment: CDR1 SSHAT and CDR2 FNYEAQ (reference sequence). The CDR3 runs 13 residues. CDR3 residues: CASSLERGETQYF. The CDR3 bases are TGTGCTAGCAGCTTAGAACGTGGCGAGACCCAGTACTTC.

This clone was seen just once. V is TRBV5-6 and J is TRBJ2-7; D is perhaps TRBD1 (5 bases). V gave up 2 bases and J gave up 0 bases, with 9 bases separating them. The CDR3 consists of 14 residues. Germline CDR1 and CDR2: SGHDT and YYEEEE. CDR3 region: CASSFGQGSYEQYF. Here the CDR3 DNA reads TGTGCCAGCAGCTTCGGGCAGGGCTCCTACGAGCAGTACTTC.

V gene TRBV14 combines with J gene TRBJ1-1; no reliable D call. CDR3 size: 14 residues. Per the germline V gene, CDR1 is SGHDN and CDR2 is FVKESK. V shed 0 bases and J shed 1 base, with 6 bases lying between them. The CDR3 protein is CASSQEGENTEAFF. The CDR3 region has the DNA TGTGCCAGCAGCCAAGAAGGAGAGAACACTGAAGCTTTCTTT.

The chain carries TRBV20-1 and TRBJ2-5; D unclear. V was pared by 1 base and J by 5 bases, with 5 bases between. Germline loops: CDR1 DFQATT, CDR2 SNEGSKA (reference sequence). The CDR3 is 11 amino acids. The CDR3 sequence: CSARVAETQYF. CDR3 coding DNA: TGCAGTGCTAGAGTTGCGGAGACCCAGTACTTC.

J is TRBJ1-1 and V is TRBV5-5; no clear D. The CDR3 runs 16 residues. V was pared by 4 bases and J by 1 base, with 17 bases between. The germline V gene has CDR1 SGHKS and CDR2 YYEKEE (reference sequence). The CDR3: CASSPPALGKNTEAFF. The CDR3 nucleotides read TGTGCCAGCAGCCCCCCCGCACTAGGGAAGAACACTGAAGCTTTCTTT.

V gene TRBV5-1 combines with J gene TRBJ2-3; tentative D call: TRBD1 (5 bases). The CDR3 extends over 16 amino acids. Germline-derived CDR1 and CDR2 are SGHRS and YFSETQ. Trimming removed 4 bases at V and 0 bases at J, with 15 bases between. The CDR3 region has the DNA TGCGCCAGCAGCCTCAGTCAGGGAACTAGCACAGATACGCAGTATTTT. Protein product: CASSLSQGTSTDTQYF.

This clone has only one observation. The CDR3 DNA follows: TGTGCCAGCAGCCCTACTAGCGGGGGCTTGGGCTATGAGCAGTTCTTC. It is translated as CASSPTSGGLGYEQFF. V gene TRBV11-3 combines with J gene TRBJ2-1; 11 nucleotides align to TRBD2. V lost 5 bases and J lost 8; bases outside the gene matches: 11. CDR1 and CDR2 (germline): SGHNT, YENEEA. The CDR3 length is 16 residues. The full variable domain, with the rest looked up from reference TRBV11-3 and TRBJ2-1, is EAGVVQSPRYKIIEKKQPVAFWCNPISGHNTLYWYLQNLGQGPELLIRYENEEAVDDSQLPKDRFSAERLKGVDSTLKIQPAELGDSAVYLCASSPTSGGLGYEQFFGPGTRLTVL.

The chain recombines TRBV6-5 with TRBJ2-1; D is undetermined. CDR1 is MNHEY, CDR2 SVGAGI, per germline. V was clipped by 6 bases and J by 0 bases, with 12 bases between them. The CDR3 contains 15 residues. CDR3 sequence (DNA): TGTGCCAGCAGACAACAGCAAAGCTCCTACAATGAGCAGTTCTTC. Its translation: CASRQQQSSYNEQFF.

The chain employs TRBV4-1 and TRBJ2-7; no clear D. The CDR3 spans 11 residues. Germline V lookup: CDR1 MGHRA, CDR2 YSYEKL. The V end was cut by 3 bases, the J end by 4 bases, with 4 bases between. CDR3 sequence: CASSHQYEQYF. CDR3 in DNA: TGCGCCAGCAGCCATCAATACGAGCAGTACTTC.

The chain combines TRBV27 with TRBJ1-6, with D tentatively TRBD1 (6 bases). Germline-derived CDR1 and CDR2 are MNHEY and SMNVEV (reference sequence). The CDR3 spans 13 residues. With 3 bases removed from V and 12 bases from J, the gap between germline ends came to 12 bases. The CDR3 region is CASSFGDTQPLHF. CDR3 DNA sequence: TGTGCCAGCAGTTTTGGGGACACTCAACCCCTCCACTTT.

The chain has TRBV18 and TRBJ1-6, with TRBD1 as a possible D gene (6 bases). The V end lost 4 bases, the J end lost 0 bases, and 16 bases lay between the germline ends. CDR3 size: 18 residues. The germline V gene encodes CDR1 KGHSH and CDR2 LQKENI. For the CDR3, the DNA is TGTGCCAGCTCACGACCGGCTGGACAGCGCTCCTATAATTCACCCCTCCACTTT. As protein: CASSRPAGQRSYNSPLHF. Complete variable domain (other parts from reference TRBV18 and TRBJ1-6): NAGVMQNPRHLVRRRGQEARLRCSPMKGHSHVYWYRQLPEEGLKFMVYLQKENIIDESGMPKERFSAEFPKEGPSILRIQQVVRGDSAAYFCASSRPAGQRSYNSPLHFGNGTRLTVT.

The chain recombines TRBV11-3 with TRBJ2-1, with 8 nucleotides matching TRBD1. There are 14 residues in the CDR3. The V gene's germline CDR1 is SGHNT and CDR2 YENEEA. Losses at the gene ends were 5 bases for V and 5 bases for J; bases not matched to a gene: 5. CDR3 amino acids: CASSTTGADNEQFF. The CDR3 DNA reads as TGTGCCAGCAGCACGACAGGGGCGGACAATGAGCAGTTCTTC.